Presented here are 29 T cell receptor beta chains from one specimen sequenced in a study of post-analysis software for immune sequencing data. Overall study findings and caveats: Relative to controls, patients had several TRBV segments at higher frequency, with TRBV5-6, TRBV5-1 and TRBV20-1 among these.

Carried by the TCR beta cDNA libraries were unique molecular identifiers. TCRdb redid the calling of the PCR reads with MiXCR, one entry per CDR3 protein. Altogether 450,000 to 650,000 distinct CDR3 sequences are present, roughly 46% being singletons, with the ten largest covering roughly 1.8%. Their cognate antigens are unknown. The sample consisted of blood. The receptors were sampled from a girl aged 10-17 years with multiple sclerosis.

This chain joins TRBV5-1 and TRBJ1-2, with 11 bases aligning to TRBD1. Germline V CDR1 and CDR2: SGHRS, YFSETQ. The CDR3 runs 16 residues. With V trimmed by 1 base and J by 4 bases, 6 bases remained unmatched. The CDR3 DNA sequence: TGCGCCAGCAGCTTGTTCGGACAGGGGGCAAGCTATGGCTACACCTTC. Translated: CASSLFGQGASYGYTF. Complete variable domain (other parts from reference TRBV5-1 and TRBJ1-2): KAGVTQTPRYLIKTRGQQVTLSCSPISGHRSVSWYQQTPGQGLQFLFEYFSETQRNKGNFPGRFSGRQFSNSRSEMNVSTLELGDSALYLCASSLFGQGASYGYTFGSGTRLTVV.

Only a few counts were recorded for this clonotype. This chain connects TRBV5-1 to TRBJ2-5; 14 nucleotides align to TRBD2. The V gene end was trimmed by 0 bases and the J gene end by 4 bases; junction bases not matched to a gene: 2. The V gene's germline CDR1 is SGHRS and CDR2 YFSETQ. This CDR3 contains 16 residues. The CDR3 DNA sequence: TGCGCCAGCAGCTTGGTGGGACTAGCGGGAGCAGAGACCCAGTACTTC. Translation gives CASSLVGLAGAETQYF.

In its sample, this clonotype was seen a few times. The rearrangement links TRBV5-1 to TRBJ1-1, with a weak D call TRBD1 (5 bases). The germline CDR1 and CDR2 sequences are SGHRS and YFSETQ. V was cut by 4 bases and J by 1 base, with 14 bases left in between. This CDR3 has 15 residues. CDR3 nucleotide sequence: TGCGCCAGCAGCCCGTCGCCAGGGCCGAACACTGAAGCTTTCTTT. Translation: CASSPSPGPNTEAFF.

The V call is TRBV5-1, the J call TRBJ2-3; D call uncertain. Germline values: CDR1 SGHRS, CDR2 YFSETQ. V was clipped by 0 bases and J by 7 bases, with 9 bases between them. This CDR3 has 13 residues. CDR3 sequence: CASSLDRLNTQYF. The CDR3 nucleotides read TGCGCCAGCAGCTTGGACCGCCTTAATACGCAGTATTTT.

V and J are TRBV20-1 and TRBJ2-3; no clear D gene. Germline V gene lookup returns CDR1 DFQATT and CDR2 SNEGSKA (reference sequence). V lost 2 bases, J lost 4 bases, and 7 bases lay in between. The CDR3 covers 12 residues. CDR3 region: CSARLQSDTQYF. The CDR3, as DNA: TGCAGTGCTAGACTTCAATCAGATACGCAGTATTTT.

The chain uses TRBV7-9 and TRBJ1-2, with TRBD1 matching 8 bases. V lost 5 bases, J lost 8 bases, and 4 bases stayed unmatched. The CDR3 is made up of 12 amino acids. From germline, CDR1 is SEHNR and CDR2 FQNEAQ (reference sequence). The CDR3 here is CASSLRDRGYTF. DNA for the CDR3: TGTGCCAGCAGCCTCCGGGACAGGGGCTACACCTTC. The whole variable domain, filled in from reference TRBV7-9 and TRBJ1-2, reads DTGVSQNPRHKITKRGQNVTFRCDPISEHNRLYWYRQTLGQGPEFLTYFQNEAQLEKSRLLSDRFSAERPKGSFSTLEIQRTEQGDSAMYLCASSLRDRGYTFGSGTRLTVV.

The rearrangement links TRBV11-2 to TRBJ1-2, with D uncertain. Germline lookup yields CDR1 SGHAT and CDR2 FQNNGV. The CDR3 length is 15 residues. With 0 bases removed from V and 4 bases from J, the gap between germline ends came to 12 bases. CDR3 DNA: TGTGCCAGCAGCTTAGAAAGCAGCGCTCTCTATGGCTACACCTTC. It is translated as CASSLESSALYGYTF.

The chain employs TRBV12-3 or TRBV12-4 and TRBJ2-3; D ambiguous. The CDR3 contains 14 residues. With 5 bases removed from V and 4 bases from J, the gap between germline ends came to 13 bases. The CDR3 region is CASSRRPKADTQYF. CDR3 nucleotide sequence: TGTGCCAGCAGTCGAAGACCTAAGGCAGATACGCAGTATTTT.

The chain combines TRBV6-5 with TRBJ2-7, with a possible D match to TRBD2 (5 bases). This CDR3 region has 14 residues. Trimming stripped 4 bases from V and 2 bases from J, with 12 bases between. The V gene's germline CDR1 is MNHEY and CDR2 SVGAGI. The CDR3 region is CASSSSGVTYEQYF. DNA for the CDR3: TGTGCCAGCAGTTCCTCCGGGGTGACCTACGAGCAGTACTTC.

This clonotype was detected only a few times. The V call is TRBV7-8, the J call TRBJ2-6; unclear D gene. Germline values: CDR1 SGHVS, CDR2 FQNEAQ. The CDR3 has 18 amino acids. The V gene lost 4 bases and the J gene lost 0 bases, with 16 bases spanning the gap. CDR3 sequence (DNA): TGTGCCAGCAGCTCAACATTCCTGTGGGGCTCTGGGGCCAACGTCCTGACTTTC. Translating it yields CASSSTFLWGSGANVLTF.

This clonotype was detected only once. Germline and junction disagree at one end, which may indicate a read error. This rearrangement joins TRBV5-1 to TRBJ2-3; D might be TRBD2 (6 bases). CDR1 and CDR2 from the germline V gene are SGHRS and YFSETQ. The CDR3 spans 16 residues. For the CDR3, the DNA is TGCACCAGCAGTGCCGCGGAGGGAAGTGTTAAAGATACGCAGTATTTT. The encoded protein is CTSSAAEGSVKDTQYF.

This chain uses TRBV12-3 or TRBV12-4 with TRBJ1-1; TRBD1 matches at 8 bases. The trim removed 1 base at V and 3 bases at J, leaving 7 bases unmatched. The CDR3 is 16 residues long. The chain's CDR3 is CASSLGPGQEYTEAFF. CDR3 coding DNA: TGTGCCAGCAGTTTAGGCCCGGGACAGGAATACACTGAAGCTTTCTTT.

CDR3 residues: CASSQGWKDGYTF. Written as DNA, the CDR3 is TGTGCCAGCAGCCAAGGGTGGAAGGATGGCTACACCTTC. The chain employs TRBV3-1 and TRBJ1-2; D gene ambiguous. Looked up from germline, CDR1 is LGHDT and CDR2 is YNNKEL (reference sequence). With 1 base removed from V and 6 bases from J, the gap between germline ends came to 9 bases. The CDR3 spans 13 residues. The full variable domain, rest sourced from reference TRBV3-1 and TRBJ1-2, is DTAVSQTPKYLVTQMGNDKSIKCEQNLGHDTMYWYKQDSKKFLKIMFSYNNKELIINETVPNRFSPKSPDKAHLNLHINSLELGDSAVYFCASSQGWKDGYTFGSGTRLTVV.

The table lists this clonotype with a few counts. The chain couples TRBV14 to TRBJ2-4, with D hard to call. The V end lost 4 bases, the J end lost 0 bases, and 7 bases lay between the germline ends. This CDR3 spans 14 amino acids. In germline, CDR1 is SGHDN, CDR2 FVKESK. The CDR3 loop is CASSPERAKNIQYF. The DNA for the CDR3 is TGTGCCAGCAGCCCGGAGAGAGCCAAAAACATTCAGTACTTC.

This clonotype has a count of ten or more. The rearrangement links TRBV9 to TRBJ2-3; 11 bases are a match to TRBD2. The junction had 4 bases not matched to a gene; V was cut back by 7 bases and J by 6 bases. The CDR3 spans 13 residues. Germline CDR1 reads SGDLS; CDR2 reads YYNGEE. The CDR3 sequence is CASRLAGSDTQYF. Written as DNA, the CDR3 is TGTGCCAGCCGACTAGCGGGGAGTGATACGCAGTATTTT. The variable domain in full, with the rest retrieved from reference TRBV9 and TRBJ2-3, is DSGVTQTPKHLITATGQRVTLRCSPRSGDLSVYWYQQSLDQGLQFLIQYYNGEERAKGNILERFSAQQFPDLHSELNLSSLELGDSALYFCASRLAGSDTQYFGPGTRLTVL.

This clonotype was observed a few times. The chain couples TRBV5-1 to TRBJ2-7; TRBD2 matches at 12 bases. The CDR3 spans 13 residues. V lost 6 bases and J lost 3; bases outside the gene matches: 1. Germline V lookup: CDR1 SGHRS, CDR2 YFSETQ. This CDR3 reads CASTSGRGYEQYF. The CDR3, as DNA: TGCGCCAGCACTAGCGGGAGGGGCTACGAGCAGTACTTC.

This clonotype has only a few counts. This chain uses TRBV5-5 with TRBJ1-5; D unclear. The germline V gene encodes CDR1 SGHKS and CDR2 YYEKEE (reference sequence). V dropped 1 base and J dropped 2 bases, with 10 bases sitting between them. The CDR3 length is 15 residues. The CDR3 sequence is CASSLYVNGNQPQHF. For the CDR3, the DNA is TGTGCCAGCAGCTTGTATGTCAATGGCAATCAGCCCCAGCATTTT.

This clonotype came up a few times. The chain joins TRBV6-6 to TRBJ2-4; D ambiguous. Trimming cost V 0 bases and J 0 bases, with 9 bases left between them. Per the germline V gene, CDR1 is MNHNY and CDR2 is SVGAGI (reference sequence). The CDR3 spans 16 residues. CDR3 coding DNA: TGTGCCAGCAGTTACTCGATGGGTCTAGCCAAAAACATTCAGTACTTC. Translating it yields CASSYSMGLAKNIQYF.

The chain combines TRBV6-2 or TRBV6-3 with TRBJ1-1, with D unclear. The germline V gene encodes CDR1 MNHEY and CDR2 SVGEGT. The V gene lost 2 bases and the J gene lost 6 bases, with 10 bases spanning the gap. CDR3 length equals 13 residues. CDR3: CASSYHEGAEAFF. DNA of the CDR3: TGTGCCAGCAGTTACCACGAGGGTGCTGAAGCTTTCTTT.

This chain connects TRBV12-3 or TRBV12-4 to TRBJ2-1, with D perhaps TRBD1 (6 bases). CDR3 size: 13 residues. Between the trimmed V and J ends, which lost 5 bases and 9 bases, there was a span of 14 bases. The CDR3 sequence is CASSPGTWVEQFF. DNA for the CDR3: TGTGCCAGCAGTCCCGGGACATGGGTTGAGCAGTTCTTC.

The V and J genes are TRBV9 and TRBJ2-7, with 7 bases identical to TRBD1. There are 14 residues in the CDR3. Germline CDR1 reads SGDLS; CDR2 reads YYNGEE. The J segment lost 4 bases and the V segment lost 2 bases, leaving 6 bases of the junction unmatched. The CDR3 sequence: CASSVWDRPYEQYF. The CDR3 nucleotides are TGTGCCAGCAGCGTCTGGGACAGACCATACGAGCAGTACTTC.

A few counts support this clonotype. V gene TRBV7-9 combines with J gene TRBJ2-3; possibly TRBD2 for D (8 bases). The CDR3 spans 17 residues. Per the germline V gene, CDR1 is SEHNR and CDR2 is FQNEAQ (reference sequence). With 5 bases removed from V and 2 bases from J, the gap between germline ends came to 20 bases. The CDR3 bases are TGTGCCAGCAGCACCCCAGGGGGGACTAGGAACACAGATACGCAGTATTTT. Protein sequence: CASSTPGGTRNTDTQYF.

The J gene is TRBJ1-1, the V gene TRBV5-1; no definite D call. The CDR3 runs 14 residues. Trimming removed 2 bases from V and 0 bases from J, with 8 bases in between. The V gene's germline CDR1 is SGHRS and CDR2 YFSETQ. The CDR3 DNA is TGCGCCAGCAGCTTTAACCCTGTGAACACTGAAGCTTTCTTT. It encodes CASSFNPVNTEAFF.

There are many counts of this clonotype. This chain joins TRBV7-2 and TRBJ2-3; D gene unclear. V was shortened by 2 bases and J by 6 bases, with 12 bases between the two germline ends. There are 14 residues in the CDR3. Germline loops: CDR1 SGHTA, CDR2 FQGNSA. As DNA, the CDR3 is TGTGCCAGCAGCTTACTCGGCGCCGCGGATACGCAGTATTTT. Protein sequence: CASSLLGAADTQYF.

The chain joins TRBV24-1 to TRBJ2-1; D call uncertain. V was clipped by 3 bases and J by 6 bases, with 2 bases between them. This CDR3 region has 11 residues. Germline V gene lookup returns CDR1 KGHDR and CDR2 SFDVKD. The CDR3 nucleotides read TGTGCCACCAGTGATCCCAATGAGCAGTTCTTC. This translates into CATSDPNEQFF.

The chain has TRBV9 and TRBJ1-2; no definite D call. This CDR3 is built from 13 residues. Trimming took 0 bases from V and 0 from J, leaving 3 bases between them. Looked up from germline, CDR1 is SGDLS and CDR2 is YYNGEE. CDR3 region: CASSVASNYGYTF. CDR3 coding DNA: TGTGCCAGCAGCGTAGCCTCTAACTATGGCTACACCTTC.

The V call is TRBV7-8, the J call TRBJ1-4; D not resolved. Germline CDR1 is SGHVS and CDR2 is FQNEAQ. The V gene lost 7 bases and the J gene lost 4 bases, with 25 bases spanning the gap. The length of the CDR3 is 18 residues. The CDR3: CASTPIIVRQIRNEKLFF. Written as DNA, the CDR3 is TGTGCCAGCACACCCATTATAGTCAGGCAAATCCGTAATGAAAAACTGTTTTTT.

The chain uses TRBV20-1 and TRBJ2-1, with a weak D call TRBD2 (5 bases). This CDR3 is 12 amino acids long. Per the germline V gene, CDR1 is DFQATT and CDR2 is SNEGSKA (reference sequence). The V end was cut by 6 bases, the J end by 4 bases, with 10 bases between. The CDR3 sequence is CSALGLYNEQFF. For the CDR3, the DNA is TGCAGTGCACTCGGACTGTACAATGAGCAGTTCTTC.

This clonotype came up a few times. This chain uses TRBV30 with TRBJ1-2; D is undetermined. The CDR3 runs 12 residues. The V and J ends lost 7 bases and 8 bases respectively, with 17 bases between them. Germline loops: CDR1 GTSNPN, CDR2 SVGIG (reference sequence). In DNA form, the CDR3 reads TGTGCCTCCCGACTTCCCCACGGGGGCTACACCTTC. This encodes CASRLPHGGYTF.